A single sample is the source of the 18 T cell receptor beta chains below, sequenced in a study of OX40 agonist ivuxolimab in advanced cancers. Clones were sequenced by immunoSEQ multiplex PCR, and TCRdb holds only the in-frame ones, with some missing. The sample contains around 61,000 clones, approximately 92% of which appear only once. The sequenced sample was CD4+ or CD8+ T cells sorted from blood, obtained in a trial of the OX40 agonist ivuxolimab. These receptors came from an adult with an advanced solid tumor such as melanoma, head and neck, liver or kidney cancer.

CDR3 region: CASSVGTNSNQPQHF. In DNA form, the CDR3 reads TGTGCCAGCAGCGTGGGGACAAATAGCAATCAGCCCCAGCATTTT. The chain recombines TRBV2 with TRBJ1-5; D is perhaps TRBD1 (6 bases). Looked up from germline, CDR1 is SNHLY and CDR2 is FYNNEI. CDR3 size: 15 residues. Trimming took 6 bases from V and 0 from J, leaving 12 bases between them.

In DNA, the CDR3 is TGTGCCAGTGCTCCGGGACAGGGGATGTATGGCTACACCTTC. Translation gives CASAPGQGMYGYTF. V is TRBV19 and J is TRBJ1-2; the match to TRBD1 covers 10 bases. The CDR3 has 14 amino acids. The V and J ends lost 8 bases and 5 bases, in that order; junction bases with no gene match: 8. CDR1 LNHDA and CDR2 SQIVND come from the germline V gene (reference sequence).

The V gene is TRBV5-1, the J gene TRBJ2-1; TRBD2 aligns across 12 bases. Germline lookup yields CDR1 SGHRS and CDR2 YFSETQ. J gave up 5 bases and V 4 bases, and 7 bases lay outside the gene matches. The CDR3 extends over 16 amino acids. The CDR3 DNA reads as TGCGCCAGCAGCCGCCGACTAGCGGGAGCGAACAATGAGCAGTTCTTC. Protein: CASSRRLAGANNEQFF.

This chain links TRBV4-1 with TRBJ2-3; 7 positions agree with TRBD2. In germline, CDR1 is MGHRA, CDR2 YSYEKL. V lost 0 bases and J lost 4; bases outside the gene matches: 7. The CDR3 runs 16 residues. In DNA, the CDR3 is TGCGCCAGCAGCCAAGAATCAGGACTAGGCTCAGATACGCAGTATTTT. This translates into CASSQESGLGSDTQYF.

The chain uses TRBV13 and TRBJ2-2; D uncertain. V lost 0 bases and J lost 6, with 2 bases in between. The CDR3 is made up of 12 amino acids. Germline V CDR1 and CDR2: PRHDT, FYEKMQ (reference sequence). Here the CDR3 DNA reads TGTGCCAGCAGCTTAGGTTCCGGGGAGCTGTTTTTT. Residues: CASSLGSGELFF.

In DNA form, the CDR3 reads TGTGCCAGCAGCTTGGGGGGCGAGCAGTACGTC. Translated: CASSLGGEQYV. V usage is TRBV5-6 and J usage is TRBJ2-7; D not certain. The CDR3 length is 11 residues. Germline CDR1 reads SGHDT; CDR2 reads YYEEEE. The V end lost 0 bases, the J end lost 6 bases, and 4 bases lay between the germline ends.

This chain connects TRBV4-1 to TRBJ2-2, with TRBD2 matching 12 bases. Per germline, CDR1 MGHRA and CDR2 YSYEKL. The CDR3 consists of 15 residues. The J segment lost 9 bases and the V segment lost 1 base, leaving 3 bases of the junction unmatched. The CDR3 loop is CASSQGLAGARELFF. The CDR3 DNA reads TGCGCCAGCAGCCAAGGACTAGCGGGAGCTCGGGAGCTGTTTTTT.

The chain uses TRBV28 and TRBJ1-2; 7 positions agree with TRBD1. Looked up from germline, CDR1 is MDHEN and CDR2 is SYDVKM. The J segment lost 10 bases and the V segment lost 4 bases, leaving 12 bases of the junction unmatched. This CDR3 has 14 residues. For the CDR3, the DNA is TGTGCCAGCAGTTCCCGGGACAGACCTATGGACTACACCTTC. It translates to CASSSRDRPMDYTF.

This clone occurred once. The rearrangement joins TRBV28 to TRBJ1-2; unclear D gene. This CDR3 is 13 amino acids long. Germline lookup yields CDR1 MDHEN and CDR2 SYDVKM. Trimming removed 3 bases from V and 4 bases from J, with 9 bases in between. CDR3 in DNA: TGTGCCAGCAGTTTGAGGACTGCCTATGGCTACACCTTC. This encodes CASSLRTAYGYTF.

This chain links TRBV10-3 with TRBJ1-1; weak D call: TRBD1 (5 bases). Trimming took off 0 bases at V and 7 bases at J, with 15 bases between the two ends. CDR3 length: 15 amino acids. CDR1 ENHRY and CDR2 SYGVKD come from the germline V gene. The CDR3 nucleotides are TGTGCCATCAGTGAGTCAGGGCTCAGGCAGGGTGAAGCTTTCTTT. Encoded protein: CAISESGLRQGEAFF.

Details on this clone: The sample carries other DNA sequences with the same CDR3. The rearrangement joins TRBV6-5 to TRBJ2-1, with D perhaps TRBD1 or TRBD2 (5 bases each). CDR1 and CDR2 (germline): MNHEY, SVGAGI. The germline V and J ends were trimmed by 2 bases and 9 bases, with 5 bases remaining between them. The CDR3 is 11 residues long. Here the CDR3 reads CASSYGGEQFF. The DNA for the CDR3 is TGTGCCAGCAGTTACGGGGGTGAGCAGTTCTTC.

CDR3 loop: CATSSDPGQEGSYEQYV. The CDR3 bases are TGTGCCACCAGCAGTGATCCGGGACAGGAGGGATCCTACGAGCAGTACGTC. The chain has TRBV15 and TRBJ2-7, with 8 bases fitting TRBD1. After removal of 3 bases from V and 1 base from J, the junction contained 11 bases not matched to a gene. The CDR3 has 17 residues. CDR1 and CDR2 (germline): LNHNV, YYDKDF (reference sequence).

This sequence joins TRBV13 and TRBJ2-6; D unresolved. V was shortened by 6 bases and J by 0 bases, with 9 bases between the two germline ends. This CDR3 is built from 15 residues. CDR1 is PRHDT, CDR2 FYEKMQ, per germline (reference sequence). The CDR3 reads CASSWEFSGANVLTF. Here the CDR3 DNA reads TGTGCCAGCAGTTGGGAATTCTCTGGGGCCAACGTCCTGACTTTC.

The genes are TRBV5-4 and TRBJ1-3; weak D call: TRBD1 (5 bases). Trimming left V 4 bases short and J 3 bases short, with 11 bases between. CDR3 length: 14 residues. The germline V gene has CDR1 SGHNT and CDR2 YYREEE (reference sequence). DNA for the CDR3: TGTGCCAGCAGCCTGCAGGGAGATGGAAACACCATATATTTT. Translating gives CASSLQGDGNTIYF.

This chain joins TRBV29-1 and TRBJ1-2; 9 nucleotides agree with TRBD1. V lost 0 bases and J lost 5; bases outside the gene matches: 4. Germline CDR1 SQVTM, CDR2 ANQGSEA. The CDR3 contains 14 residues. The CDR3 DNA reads TGCAGCGTTGAAGAACAGGGGGCCCGATATGGCTACACCTTC. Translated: CSVEEQGARYGYTF.

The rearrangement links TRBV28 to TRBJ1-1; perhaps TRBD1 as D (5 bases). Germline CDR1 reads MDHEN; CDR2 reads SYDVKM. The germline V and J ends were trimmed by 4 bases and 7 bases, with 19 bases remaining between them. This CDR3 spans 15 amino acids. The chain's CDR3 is CASSSGTDGGGEAFF. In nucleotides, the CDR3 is TGTGCCAGCAGTTCTGGGACCGACGGCGGAGGTGAAGCTTTCTTT.

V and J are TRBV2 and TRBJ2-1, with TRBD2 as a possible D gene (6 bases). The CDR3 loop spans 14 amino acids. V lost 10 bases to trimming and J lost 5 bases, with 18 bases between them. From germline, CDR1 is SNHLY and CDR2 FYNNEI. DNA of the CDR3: TGTGCCACCCTCGTCCGGGAGCCCAACAATGAGCAGTTCTTC. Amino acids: CATLVREPNNEQFF.

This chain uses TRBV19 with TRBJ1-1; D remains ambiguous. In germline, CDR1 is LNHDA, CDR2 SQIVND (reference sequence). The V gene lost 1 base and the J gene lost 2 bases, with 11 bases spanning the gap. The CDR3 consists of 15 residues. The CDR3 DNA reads TGTGCCAGTAGTATAGTCCCCAGAGGAAACACTGAAGCTTTCTTT. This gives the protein CASSIVPRGNTEAFF.